This T cell receptor (beta chain) was documented in a study of cytomegalovirus exposure and HLA in healthy donors. Study overall: Out of 398 genotyped donors, about 80% belonged to the Caucasian-associated ancestry cluster.

The study ran its PCR with 60 Vbeta and 13 Jbeta primers. Profiled with immunoSEQ multiplex PCR; TCRdb holds only in-frame clones, not every one. The sample yields around 100,000 clones, around 81% seen once. Germline V gives CDR1 SGHVS, CDR2 FQNEAQ. V lost 7 bases, J lost 0 bases, and 8 bases stayed unmatched. The CDR3 loop spans 16 amino acids. V and J are TRBV7-8 and TRBJ2-2; 7 bases map to TRBD2. This receptor was obtained from a man aged 40-49 years in good health and CMV-seropositive. The sample taken for sequencing was PBMCs. The CDR3 bases are TGTGCCAGCAACCCAAGCGGGGCAACGAACACCGGGGAGCTGTTTTTT. It translates to CASNPSGATNTGELFF.